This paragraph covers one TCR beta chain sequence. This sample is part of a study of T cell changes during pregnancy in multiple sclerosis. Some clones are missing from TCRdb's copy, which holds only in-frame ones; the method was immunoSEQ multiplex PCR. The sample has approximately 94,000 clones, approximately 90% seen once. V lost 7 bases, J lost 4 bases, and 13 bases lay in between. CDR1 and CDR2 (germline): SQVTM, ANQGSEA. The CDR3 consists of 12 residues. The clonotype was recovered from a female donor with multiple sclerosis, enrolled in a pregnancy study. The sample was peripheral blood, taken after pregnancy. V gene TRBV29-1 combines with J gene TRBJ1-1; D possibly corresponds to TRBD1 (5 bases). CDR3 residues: CSGRRGFTEAFF. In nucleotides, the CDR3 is TGCAGCGGCAGGAGGGGATTCACTGAAGCTTTCTTT.